This passage covers 26 T cell receptor beta chains from one sample sequenced in a study of beta chain features in type 1 diabetes. Study-wide results and caveats: People with Type 1 diabetes carried modestly yet significantly shorter TCRB CDR3s in all four CD4+ subsets.

Antigens for these TCRs are unknown. Expressed TCRB transcripts were sequenced because the entire RNA isolate underwent reverse transcription. Here immunoSEQ multiplex PCR was the method, and the copy in TCRdb shows in-frame clones only, minus some. The sample includes more than 300,000 clones, around 9.6% of them seen just once. The source material was central memory CD4+ T cells from blood. These receptors were obtained from a man aged 30-40 years with type 1 diabetes.

On this clone itself: This sequence may be a read error, since a much larger clone differs from it by one base. The CDR3 loop reads CASSQTSGTYEQYF. The CDR3 DNA sequence: TGTGCCAGCAGCCAGACTAGCGGGACCTACGAGCAGTACTTC. The V call is TRBV7-2, the J call TRBJ2-7; 11 nucleotides line up with TRBD2. The CDR3 is 14 residues long. The germline V gene encodes CDR1 SGHTA and CDR2 FQGNSA. Trimming at V came to 5 bases and at J to 2 bases, leaving 2 bases not matched to a gene.

This clone occurred a few times. The chain employs TRBV28 and TRBJ1-1; weak D call: TRBD1 (5 bases). Trimming stripped 6 bases from V and 9 bases from J, with 14 bases between. Germline V lookup: CDR1 MDHEN, CDR2 SYDVKM. The CDR3 is made up of 12 amino acids. Here the CDR3 DNA reads TGTGCCAGCAGCCCACCAGGGAAGAAAGCTTTCTTT. It is translated as CASSPPGKKAFF.

The chain employs TRBV5-1 and TRBJ2-7; 8 bases match TRBD1. The CDR3 consists of 15 residues. The germline CDR1 and CDR2 sequences are SGHRS and YFSETQ. V shed 4 bases and J 6 bases; nucleotides not matched to a gene: 12. CDR3 in DNA: TGCGCCAGCAGCCCTGGGGTCGACAGGGGAGGCGAGCAGTACTTC. This encodes CASSPGVDRGGEQYF.

The V call is TRBV6-6, the J call TRBJ1-2; 7 bases fit TRBD1. The germline V gene encodes CDR1 MNHNY and CDR2 SVGAGI (reference sequence). V was clipped by 4 bases and J by 7 bases; unmatched bases: 3. The CDR3 extends over 12 amino acids. The chain's CDR3 is CASSFTGVGYTF. The CDR3 nucleotides read TGTGCCAGCAGTTTTACAGGGGTTGGCTACACCTTC.

V usage is TRBV7-8 and J usage is TRBJ2-3; 14 nucleotides align to TRBD2. CDR1 and CDR2 from the germline V gene are SGHVS and FQNEAQ. The CDR3 totals 17 residues. Germline trimming cut 0 bases from V and 5 bases from J; bases unmatched to any gene: 4. CDR3 in DNA: TGTGCCAGCAGCTTAGCGCGGGGACTAGCGGGAGTAGATACGCAGTATTTT. It specifies CASSLARGLAGVDTQYF.

The chain is built from TRBV2 and TRBJ1-2, with D unresolved. Germline loops: CDR1 SNHLY, CDR2 FYNNEI. The germline V and J ends were trimmed by 6 bases and 7 bases, with 18 bases remaining between them. The CDR3 spans 14 residues. This chain's CDR3 is CASRPGRQMGGYTF. Here the CDR3 DNA reads TGTGCCAGCAGACCCGGACGACAAATGGGTGGCTACACCTTC.

A few counts support this clone. This sequence joins TRBV7-3 and TRBJ1-5; D call uncertain. V lost 4 bases to trimming and J lost 9 bases, with 10 bases between them. CDR1 is SGHTA and CDR2 is FQGTGA in the germline V gene. The CDR3 contains 12 residues. CDR3 in DNA: TGTGCCAGCAGCTCTTTGGATGGGCCCCAGCATTTT. It encodes CASSSLDGPQHF.

This clone was picked up many times. V gene TRBV4-1 combines with J gene TRBJ1-4; D might be TRBD1 (6 bases). Germline CDR1 MGHRA, CDR2 YSYEKL. Between the trimmed V and J ends, which lost 4 bases and 10 bases, there was a span of 22 bases. CDR3 length: 16 amino acids. CDR3 DNA sequence: TGCGCCAGCAGCCGCCTAGGGGGACGGAAGGATGGAAAACTGTTTTTT. Protein sequence: CASSRLGGRKDGKLFF.

This clone occurred many times. V and J are TRBV28 and TRBJ2-1; the match to TRBD2 covers 7 bases. Germline V lookup: CDR1 MDHEN, CDR2 SYDVKM. Trimming took 7 bases from V and 2 from J; bases not matched to a gene: 5. This CDR3 region has 14 residues. The CDR3 DNA reads TGTGCCAGCACAGGGAGGGCCGCCTACAATGAGCAGTTCTTC. Its translation: CASTGRAAYNEQFF.

The V and J genes are TRBV5-1 and TRBJ2-5; 9 nucleotides line up with TRBD1. The DNA end favors TRBJ2-7, so the J call may be wrong. The germline V gene encodes CDR1 SGHRS and CDR2 YFSETQ. The CDR3 extends over 14 amino acids. DNA of the CDR3: TGCGCCAGCAAAAAGGGACAGGGAGGATACGAGCAGTACTTC. Amino acids: CASKKGQGGYEQYF.

There are many counts of this clone. V usage is TRBV11-1 and J usage is TRBJ2-3, with a possible D match to TRBD2 (5 bases). Trimming took 2 bases from V and 0 from J, leaving 9 bases between them. Germline V lookup: CDR1 SGHAT, CDR2 FQDESV (reference sequence). This CDR3 region has 15 residues. CDR3 nucleotide sequence: TGTGCCAGCAGCTTACGTAGGGAGAGCACAGATACGCAGTATTTT. Translated: CASSLRRESTDTQYF. Full variable domain (remainder filled in from reference TRBV11-1 and TRBJ2-3): EAEVAQSPRYKITEKSQAVAFWCDPISGHATLYWYRQILGQGPELLVQFQDESVVDDSQLPKDRFSAERLKGVDSTLKIQPAELGDSAMYLCASSLRRESTDTQYFGPGTRLTVL.

The sample holds a few counts of this clone. V and J are TRBV2 and TRBJ2-5; 8 bases agree with TRBD2. Trimming removed 7 bases from V and 2 bases from J; junction bases left unmatched: 6. Germline values: CDR1 SNHLY, CDR2 FYNNEI. This CDR3 spans 14 amino acids. In DNA, the CDR3 is TGTGCCAGCATTTTAGCGGGGCCTCAAGAGACCCAGTACTTC. Protein sequence: CASILAGPQETQYF.

This clone was detected only a few times. The chain employs TRBV28 and TRBJ2-1; D ambiguous. Germline CDR1 is MDHEN and CDR2 is SYDVKM. Deletions cut 6 bases from V and 6 bases from J, with 6 bases between. This CDR3 spans 11 amino acids. The CDR3: CASRLRNEQFF. CDR3 sequence (DNA): TGTGCCAGCAGACTCCGCAATGAGCAGTTCTTC. Together with reference TRBV28 and TRBJ2-1, the CDR3 gives the full variable domain: DVKVTQSSRYLVKRTGEKVFLECVQDMDHENMFWYRQDPGLGLRLIYFSYDVKMKEKGDIPEGYSVSREKKERFSLILESASTNQTSMYLCASRLRNEQFFGPGTRLTVL.

This clone has more than one count but fewer than ten. This chain uses TRBV11-2 with TRBJ2-7; 10 positions agree with TRBD2. This CDR3 spans 15 amino acids. The germline V gene has CDR1 SGHAT and CDR2 FQNNGV. The junction had 5 bases not matched to a gene; V was cut back by 3 bases and J by 3 bases. CDR3: CASSLGLAGDYEQYF. CDR3 nucleotides: TGTGCCAGCAGCTTGGGGCTAGCGGGAGACTACGAGCAGTACTTC.

This clone was seen a few times. The chain couples TRBV27 to TRBJ1-4, with D perhaps TRBD1 (5 bases). The CDR3 spans 12 residues. Germline V gene data show CDR1 as MNHEY and CDR2 as SMNVEV (reference sequence). Trimming took 4 bases from V and 8 from J, leaving 8 bases between them. Here the CDR3 reads CASSSGSEKLFF. The CDR3 DNA reads as TGTGCCAGCAGTTCAGGGAGCGAAAAACTGTTTTTT.

This sequence joins TRBV4-1 and TRBJ1-5; 7 bases align to TRBD1. V gave up 1 base and J gave up 6 bases; unmatched junction bases: 12. From germline, CDR1 is MGHRA and CDR2 YSYEKL. CDR3 size: 17 residues. The CDR3 region has the DNA TGCGCCAGCAGCCAAGGAAGGGCCAGGGGGGGCGGTCAGCCCCAGCATTTT. Its translation is CASSQGRARGGGQPQHF.

This clone was picked up many times. The chain joins TRBV7-9 to TRBJ1-1; D uncertain. This CDR3 has 12 amino acids. Germline-derived CDR1 and CDR2 are SEHNR and FQNEAQ (reference sequence). V was shortened by 5 bases and J by 3 bases, with 7 bases between the two germline ends. In DNA form, the CDR3 reads TGTGCCAGCAGCGTAAAGGACACTGAAGCTTTCTTT. Translated: CASSVKDTEAFF.

This clone appeared a few times. The chain joins TRBV11-2 to TRBJ2-7, with TRBD2 identical over 7 bases. This CDR3 region has 14 residues. The germline gives CDR1 SGHAT, CDR2 FQNNGV. With 2 bases clipped from V and 6 bases from J, the junction kept 7 bases outside the gene matches. Here the CDR3 DNA reads TGTGCCAGCAGCTTAACGCAGCGGGAAGGCGAGCAGTACTTC. Its protein product is CASSLTQREGEQYF. Variable domain in full (rest from reference TRBV11-2 and TRBJ2-7): EAGVAQSPRYKIIEKRQSVAFWCNPISGHATLYWYQQILGQGPKLLIQFQNNGVVDDSQLPKDRFSAERLKGVDSTLKIQPAKLEDSAVYLCASSLTQREGEQYFGPGTRLTVT.

This clone was observed a handful of times. Sequence at one end of the junction differs from germline and may be a read error. This rearrangement joins TRBV4-2 to TRBJ2-3; D perhaps matches TRBD1 (5 bases). Germline V CDR1 and CDR2: LGHNA, YNFKEQ. This CDR3 is built from 18 residues. This chain's CDR3 is CASSQAVSGLLRTYTQYF. CDR3 in DNA: TGTGCCAGCAGCCAAGCCGTCTCAGGGCTCCTCCGCACATATACGCAGTATTTT.

This clone has a handful of counts. This chain connects TRBV6-5 to TRBJ2-7; the match to TRBD2 covers 10 bases. The germline CDR1 and CDR2 sequences are MNHEY and SVGAGI. Losses at the gene ends were 6 bases for V and 2 bases for J; bases not matched to a gene: 4. CDR3 size: 14 residues. Here the CDR3 DNA reads TGTGCCAGCAGATTGACTAGCGGGCCCTACGAGCAGTACTTC. Translated, it gives CASRLTSGPYEQYF.

The table lists this clone with a few counts. The chain links TRBV5-4 to TRBJ1-2; D might be TRBD1 (6 bases). V shed 1 base and J shed 5 bases, with 18 bases lying between them. This CDR3 comprises 16 residues. Germline CDR1 and CDR2: SGHNT and YYREEE (reference sequence). As DNA, the CDR3 is TGTGCCAGCAGCTTGTCCGCGTCGAGGCAGGGGTATGGCTACACCTTC. Translating it yields CASSLSASRQGYGYTF.

This clone appeared a few times. The J gene is TRBJ2-7, the V gene TRBV7-9; D uncertain. V was shortened by 4 bases and J by 6 bases, with 7 bases between the two germline ends. The CDR3 is made up of 11 amino acids. Germline-derived CDR1 and CDR2 are SEHNR and FQNEAQ (reference sequence). In DNA form, the CDR3 reads TGTGCCAGCAGCTCCATGGCCGAGCAGTACTTC. It codes for CASSSMAEQYF.

V gene TRBV7-6 combines with J gene TRBJ2-5, with 8 bases that match TRBD1. CDR3 length: 14 amino acids. Germline values: CDR1 SGHVS, CDR2 FNYEAQ. V lost 8 bases, J lost 5 bases, and 10 bases stayed unmatched. Here the CDR3 DNA reads TGTGCCAGCTCCATAGCCAGGGGGCGGGAGACCCAGTACTTC. Amino acids: CASSIARGRETQYF.

The chain has TRBV2 and TRBJ1-5; D unclear. Germline CDR1 reads SNHLY; CDR2 reads FYNNEI. Between the trimmed V and J ends, which lost 10 bases and 6 bases, there was a span of 13 bases. The CDR3 extends over 12 amino acids. The CDR3 loop reads CATSRDSQPQHF. As DNA, the CDR3 is TGTGCCACCAGCAGAGATAGTCAGCCCCAGCATTTT.

The chain couples TRBV19 to TRBJ2-7; D tentatively reads TRBD1 or TRBD2 (6 bases each). The V gene's germline CDR1 is LNHDA and CDR2 SQIVND (reference sequence). CDR3 size: 16 residues. V lost 3 bases and J lost 0, with 15 bases in between. The CDR3 DNA follows: TGTGCCAGTAGTATCTACGGGGGCGATGTCTCCTACGAGCAGTACTTC. Translated, it gives CASSIYGGDVSYEQYF.

In this sample, this clone turned up once. The chain uses TRBV25-1 and TRBJ1-1; tentative D call: TRBD1 (5 bases). Germline lookup yields CDR1 MGHDK and CDR2 SYGVNS. V lost 5 bases, J lost 1 base, and 11 bases lay in between. The CDR3 has 14 residues. This CDR3 reads CASSTGQANTEAFF. The CDR3, as DNA: TGTGCCAGCAGTACGGGGCAAGCGAACACTGAAGCTTTCTTT. Full variable domain (remainder filled in from reference TRBV25-1 and TRBJ1-1): EADIYQTPRYLVIGTGKKITLECSQTMGHDKMYWYQQDPGMELHLIHYSYGVNSTEKGDLSSESTVSRIRTEHFPLTLESARPSHTSQYLCASSTGQANTEAFFGQGTRLTVV.